Listed here is a single T cell receptor beta chain. Antigen specificity is unknown. The data originate from a study of shared clonotypes between healthy human individuals. Points from the study as a whole: Compared with clonotypes that all four donors shared, non-shared clonotypes had lower generation probabilities. Rarefaction showed sorted-subset sequencing was incomplete despite large depth.

Deep was the level used in running the assay. In replicate PCRs of sorted subsets, around 200 ng DNA, about 30,000 T cell genomes, was used. The table came from immunoSEQ multiplex PCR; TCRdb's copy has only in-frame clones and leaves some out. The sample holds fewer than 700,000 clones, about 95% seen once. Naive CD8 cells lacked CD45RO, underwent positive selection for CCR7 and left out terminally differentiated effector memory CD45RA+ cells. CDR1 and CDR2 (germline): MDHEN, SYDVKM. With 3 bases removed from V and 7 bases from J, the gap between germline ends came to 18 bases. The CDR3 is 16 residues long.

This receptor was identified in a woman in her thirties in good health. The chain links TRBV28 to TRBJ2-2; D uncertain. The sequencing input was naive CD8+ T cells sorted from blood. The CDR3, as DNA: TGTGCCAGCAGTTTTCTGTCCCAACCCTTTGGCGGGGAGCTGTTTTTT. As protein: CASSFLSQPFGGELFF.